This T cell receptor (beta chain) originates from a study of blood T cell repertoires in COVID-19 (dated by TCRdb to 2018 to 2020). Regarding the study in general: Samples covering the acute and convalescent phases of COVID-19 were provided by collaborators in the United States, Italy and Spain. Deeply sampled blood TCRbeta repertoires from subjects exposed to, actively infected with, or recovered from COVID-19 were included in the dataset. Where available, HLA class I and class II types were obtained from metadata supplied by the sample provider rather than from assay-based typing. A freely available public database, intended as a resource for researchers studying the immune response to SARS-CoV-2, is where the repertoires were released. The prospective study material was composed of cDNA or gDNA derived from T cells, B-cell-depleted T cells, or PBMCs. A de-identified subject ID, COVID-19 status, age in years and sex were almost always included in the sample metadata. Samples came from the ongoing ImmuneRACE study (first 160 participants) plus 1,254 subjects from 6 global collaborators. The full study reports these points: The amount of clinical and demographic metadata varied by source and participant and was provided uncurated.

Another Seattle source contributed samples from volunteer blood donors who had recovered from COVID-19. Collaborating institutions collected whole blood in K2EDTA tubes following their own protocols. For TCRbeta analysis, collaborators shipped samples in one of three forms: frozen whole blood, isolated PBMCs, or DNA extracted from either of those sample types. Inclusive of the bounding cysteine and phenylalanine, the CDR3 is 13 residues long. Here the CDR3 DNA is all that survives: 39 bases in frame from base 1. V was cut back by 4 bases and J by 5 bases, leaving a gap of 12 bases between them. Points on this clone: Its antigen target is currently unknown. The sample holds no much larger clone one base away, and base qualities are not on file.

The immunoSEQ Assay, a bias-controlled multiplex PCR, was used to amplify TCRbeta CDR3 regions from genomic DNA. For the original study's pipeline: The number of nucleated cells in each sample was estimated by amplification of reference gene primers within the assay. To quantify the absolute abundance of each unique TCRbeta CDR3 rearrangement, sequence reads were collapsed and filtered. For each sample, productive Simpson clonality was calculated as the square root of Simpson's diversity index across productive rearrangements. TCRdb mirrors the immuneACCESS table, restricted to in-frame sequences. Some clones are absent from its copies; in checked studies, under half trace to an unresolved V gene, and the reason for the others is unknown. The V and J calls and clone size were taken over from that table, and D and trimming were inferred from the DNA. The sample table records about 260,000 clones; around nine tenths of these occur just once. Of the sample, around 9.1% is held by the ten largest clones.

The rearranged segments are TRBV12-3 or TRBV12-4 and TRBJ2-7; a tentative D call is TRBD2 (7 bases match). Sequencing input: peripheral blood. This sequence was found in a middle-aged man who had recovered from COVID-19. CDR3 loop: CASSSGGPDEQYF. The DNA sequence is given as TGTGCCAGCAGTTCGGGGGGCCCGGACGAGCAGTACTTC.